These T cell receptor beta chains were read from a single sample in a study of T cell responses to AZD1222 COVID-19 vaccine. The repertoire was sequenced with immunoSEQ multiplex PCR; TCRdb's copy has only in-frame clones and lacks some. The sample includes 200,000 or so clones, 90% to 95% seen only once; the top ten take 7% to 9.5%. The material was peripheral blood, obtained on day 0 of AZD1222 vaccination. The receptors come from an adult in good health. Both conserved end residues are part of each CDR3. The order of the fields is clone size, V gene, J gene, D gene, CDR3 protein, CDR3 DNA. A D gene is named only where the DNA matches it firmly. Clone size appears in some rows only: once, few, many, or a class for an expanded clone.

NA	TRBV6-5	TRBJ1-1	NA	CASSYSRGTEAFF	TGTGCCAGCAGTTACTCGAGGGGAACTGAAGCTTTCTTT
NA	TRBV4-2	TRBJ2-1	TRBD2	CASSQDRRGGGSYNEQFF	TGTGCCAGCAGCCAAGACCGCCGAGGCGGGGGCTCCTACAATGAGCAGTTCTTC
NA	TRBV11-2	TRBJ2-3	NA	CASSLRGGTGFDTDTQYF	TGTGCCAGCAGCTTACGGGGGGGGACAGGGTTCGATACAGATACGCAGTATTTT
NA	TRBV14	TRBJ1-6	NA	CASSPTDIYNSPLHF	TGTGCCAGCAGCCCGACAGACATCTATAATTCACCCCTCCACTTT
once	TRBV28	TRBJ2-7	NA	CASSPTGMGRGEQYF	TGTGCCAGCAGCCCTACAGGGATGGGGCGAGGGGAGCAGTACTTC
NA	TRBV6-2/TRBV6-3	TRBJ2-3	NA	CASSYSPDTQYF	TGTGCCAGCAGTTACTCACCGGATACGCAGTATTTT
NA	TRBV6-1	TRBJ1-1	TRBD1	CASSDGQGNTEAFF	TGTGCCAGCAGTGACGGACAGGGGAACACTGAAGCTTTCTTT
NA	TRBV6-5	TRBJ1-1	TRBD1	CASSQGARTEAFF	TGTGCCAGCTCGCAGGGGGCACGGACTGAAGCTTTCTTT
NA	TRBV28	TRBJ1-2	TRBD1	CASSGQPSYGYTF	TGTGCCTCGTCGGGACAGCCTTCCTATGGCTACACCTTC
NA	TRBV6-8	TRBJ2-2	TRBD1	CASSLTGAGELFF	TGTGCCAGCAGCCTGACAGGGGCCGGGGAGCTGTTTTTT
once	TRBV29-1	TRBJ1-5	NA	CSAGGSNQPQHF	TGCAGTGCGGGGGGGAGCAATCAGCCCCAGCATTTT
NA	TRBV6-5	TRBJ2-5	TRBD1	CASTLDRGKETQYF	TGTGCCAGCACTCTTGACAGGGGGAAAGAGACCCAGTACTTC
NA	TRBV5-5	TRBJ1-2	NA	CASSLVPQGTNYGYTF	TGTGCCAGCAGCTTGGTTCCCCAGGGTACTAACTATGGCTACACCTTC
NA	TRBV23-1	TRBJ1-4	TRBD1	CASSQSLTGRGEKLFF	TGCGCCAGCAGTCAATCCCTGACAGGGAGAGGTGAAAAACTGTTTTTT
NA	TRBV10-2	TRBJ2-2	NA	CASSVLGGRVTGELFF	TGCGCCAGCAGTGTTTTAGGGGGGCGCGTCACCGGGGAGCTGTTTTTT
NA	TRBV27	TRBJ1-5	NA	CASSLAGLPAKFNQPQHF	TGTGCCAGCAGTCTTGCGGGACTCCCGGCTAAGTTTAATCAGCCCCAGCATTTT
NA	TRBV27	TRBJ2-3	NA	CASSTRGSSTDTQYF	TGTGCCAGCTCGACAAGGGGGAGCAGCACAGATACGCAGTATTTT
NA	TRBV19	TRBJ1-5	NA	CASSISGGNQPQHF	TGTGCCAGTAGTATATCGGGGGGCAACCAGCCCCAGCATTTT
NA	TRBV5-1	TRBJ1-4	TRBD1	CASTLSTGGVEKLFF	TGCGCCAGCACCCTCTCTACAGGGGGAGTCGAAAAACTGTTTTTT
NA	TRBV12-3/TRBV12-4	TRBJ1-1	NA	CASSLRGAEAFF	TGTGCCAGCAGTTTAAGAGGGGCTGAAGCTTTCTTT
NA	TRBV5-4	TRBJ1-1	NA	CASSFGAGAIEAFF	TGTGCCAGCAGCTTTGGGGCAGGGGCGATTGAAGCTTTCTTT
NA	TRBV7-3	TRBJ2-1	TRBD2	CASSRGSGYNEQFF	TGTGCCAGCAGCCGCGGGAGCGGGTACAATGAGCAGTTCTTC
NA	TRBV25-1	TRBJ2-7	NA	CASSDSGRSNLGEQYF	TGTGCCAGCAGTGACTCGGGACGGTCTAACCTGGGGGAGCAGTACTTC
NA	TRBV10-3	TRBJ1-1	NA	CAISDPLVGTEAFF	TGTGCCATCAGTGACCCTCTCGTGGGGACTGAAGCTTTCTTT
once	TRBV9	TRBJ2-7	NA	CASSVGPNYEQYF	TGTGCCAGCAGCGTAGGTCCCAACTACGAGCAGTACTTC
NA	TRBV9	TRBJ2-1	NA	CASGYNEQFF	TGTGCCAGCGGGTACAATGAGCAGTTCTTC
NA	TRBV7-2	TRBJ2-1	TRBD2	CASSLRTSGFDEQFF	TGTGCCAGCAGCTTACGGACTAGCGGTTTCGATGAGCAGTTCTTC
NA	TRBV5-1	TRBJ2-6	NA	CASSSRDSGANVLTF	TGCGCCAGCAGTTCGAGGGACTCTGGGGCCAACGTCCTGACTTTC
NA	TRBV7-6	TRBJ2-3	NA	CASSQDSHRNTDTQYF	TGTGCCAGCAGCCAGGACAGCCACCGCAACACAGATACGCAGTATTTT
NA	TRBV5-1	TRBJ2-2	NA	CASSLWAGELFF	TGCGCCAGCAGCCTATGGGCCGGGGAGCTGTTTTTT
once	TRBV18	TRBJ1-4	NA	CASSPRGKIEKLFF	TGTGCCAGCTCACCACGAGGGAAGATTGAAAAACTGTTTTTT
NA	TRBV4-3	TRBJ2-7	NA	CASSQVGTDAGVYEQYF	TGCGCCAGCAGCCAAGTGGGGACGGATGCAGGGGTCTACGAGCAGTACTTC
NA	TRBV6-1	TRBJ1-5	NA	CASSEVGGYNQPQHF	TGTGCCAGCAGTGAAGTGGGTGGGTATAATCAGCCCCAGCATTTT
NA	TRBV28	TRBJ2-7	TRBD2	CASSSGRGGEEQYF	TGTGCCAGCAGTTCCGGGAGGGGCGGTGAGGAGCAGTACTTC
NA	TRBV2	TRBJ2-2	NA	CASSVWTANTGELFF	TGTGCCAGCAGTGTCTGGACCGCGAACACCGGGGAGCTGTTTTTT
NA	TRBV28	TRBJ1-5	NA	CASSRLSGVGNQPQHF	TGTGCCAGCAGTAGACTTTCGGGCGTGGGCAATCAGCCCCAGCATTTT
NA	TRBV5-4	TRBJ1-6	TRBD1	CASSPGDSTGNSPLHF	TGTGCCAGCAGCCCTGGGGACAGCACCGGGAATTCACCCCTCCACTTT
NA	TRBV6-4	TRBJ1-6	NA	CASSALRGVNSPLHF	TGTGCCAGCAGTGCCTTGCGGGGGGTAAATTCACCCCTCCACTTT
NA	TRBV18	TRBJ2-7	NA	CASSPSTRWDEQYF	TGTGCCAGCTCACCAAGTACTAGGTGGGACGAGCAGTACTTC
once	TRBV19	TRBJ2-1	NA	CASSIASNPYNEQFF	TGTGCCAGTAGTATAGCGAGTAACCCGTACAATGAGCAGTTCTTC
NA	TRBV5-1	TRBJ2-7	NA	CASSLGTGYSYEQYF	TGCGCCAGCAGCTTGGGTACGGGCTACTCCTACGAGCAGTACTTC
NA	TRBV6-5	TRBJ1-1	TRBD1	CASRIQGAMGTEAFF	TGTGCCAGCAGAATACAGGGGGCGATGGGCACTGAAGCTTTCTTT
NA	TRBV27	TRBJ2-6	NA	CASSLTGANVLTF	TGTGCCAGCAGTTTAACTGGGGCCAACGTCCTGACTTTC
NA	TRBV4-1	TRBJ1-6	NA	CASSQEREVYNSPLHF	TGCGCCAGCAGCCAAGAGCGGGAAGTCTATAATTCACCCCTCCACTTT